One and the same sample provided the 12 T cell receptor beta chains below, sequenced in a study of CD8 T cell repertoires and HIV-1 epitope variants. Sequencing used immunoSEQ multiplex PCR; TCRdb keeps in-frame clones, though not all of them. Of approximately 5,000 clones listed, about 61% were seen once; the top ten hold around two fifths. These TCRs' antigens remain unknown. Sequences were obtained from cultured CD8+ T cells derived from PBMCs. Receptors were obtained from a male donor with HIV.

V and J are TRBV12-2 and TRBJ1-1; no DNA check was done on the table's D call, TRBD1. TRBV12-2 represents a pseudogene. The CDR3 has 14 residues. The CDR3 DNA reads TGTGCAAGTCGCCCCCGGACAGGGGGCACTGAAGCTTTCTTT. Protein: CASRPRTGGTEAFF.

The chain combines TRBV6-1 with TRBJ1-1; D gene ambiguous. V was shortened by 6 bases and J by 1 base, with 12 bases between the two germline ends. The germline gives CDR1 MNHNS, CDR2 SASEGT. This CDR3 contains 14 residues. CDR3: CASRRGRKNTEAFF. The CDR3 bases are TGTGCCAGCAGGAGAGGACGGAAGAACACTGAAGCTTTCTTT.

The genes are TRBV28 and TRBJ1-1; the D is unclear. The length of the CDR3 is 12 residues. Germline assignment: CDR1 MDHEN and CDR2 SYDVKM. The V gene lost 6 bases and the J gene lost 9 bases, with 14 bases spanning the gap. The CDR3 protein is CASRIADSKAFF. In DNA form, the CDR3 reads TGTGCCAGCAGGATAGCGGACTCTAAAGCTTTCTTT.

CDR3 DNA sequence: TGTGCCAGTAGTATCTTGGGGACAGGGGACGTCAATGGCTACACCTTC. This encodes CASSILGTGDVNGYTF. This chain joins TRBV19 and TRBJ1-2; TRBD1 aligns across 10 bases. With V trimmed by 3 bases and J by 6 bases, 10 bases remained unmatched. The CDR3 is 16 amino acids. The germline V gene has CDR1 LNHDA and CDR2 SQIVND (reference sequence).

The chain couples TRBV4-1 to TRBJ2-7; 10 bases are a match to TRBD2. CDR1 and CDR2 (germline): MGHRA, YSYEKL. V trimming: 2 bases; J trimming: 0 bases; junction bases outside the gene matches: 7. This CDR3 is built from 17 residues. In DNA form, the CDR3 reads TGCGCCAGCAGCCAAACCTTAGCGGGAGGAAGCTCCTACGAGCAGTACTTC. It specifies CASSQTLAGGSSYEQYF.

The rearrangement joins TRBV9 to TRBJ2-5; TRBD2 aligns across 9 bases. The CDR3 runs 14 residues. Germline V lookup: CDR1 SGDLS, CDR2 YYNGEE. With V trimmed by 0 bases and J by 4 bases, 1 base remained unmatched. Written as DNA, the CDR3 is TGTGCCAGCAGCGTAGGCGGGGGGGCAGAGACCCAGTACTTC. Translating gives CASSVGGGAETQYF.

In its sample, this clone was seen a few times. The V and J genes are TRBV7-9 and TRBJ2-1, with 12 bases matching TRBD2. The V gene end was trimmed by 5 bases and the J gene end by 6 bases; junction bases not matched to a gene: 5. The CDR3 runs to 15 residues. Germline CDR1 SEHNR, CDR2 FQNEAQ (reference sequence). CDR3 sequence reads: CASSPPSGRGNEQFF. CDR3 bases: TGTGCCAGCAGCCCACCTAGCGGGAGGGGCAATGAGCAGTTCTTC. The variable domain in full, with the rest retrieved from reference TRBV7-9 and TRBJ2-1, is DTGVSQNPRHKITKRGQNVTFRCDPISEHNRLYWYRQTLGQGPEFLTYFQNEAQLEKSRLLSDRFSAERPKGSFSTLEIQRTEQGDSAMYLCASSPPSGRGNEQFFGPGTRLTVL.

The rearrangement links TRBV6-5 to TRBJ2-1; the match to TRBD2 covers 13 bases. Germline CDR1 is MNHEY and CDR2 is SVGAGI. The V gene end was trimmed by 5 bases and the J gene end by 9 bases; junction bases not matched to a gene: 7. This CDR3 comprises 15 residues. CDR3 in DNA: TGTGCCAGCAGTCGGGGACTAGCGGGACCCACTGAGCAGTTCTTC. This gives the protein CASSRGLAGPTEQFF.

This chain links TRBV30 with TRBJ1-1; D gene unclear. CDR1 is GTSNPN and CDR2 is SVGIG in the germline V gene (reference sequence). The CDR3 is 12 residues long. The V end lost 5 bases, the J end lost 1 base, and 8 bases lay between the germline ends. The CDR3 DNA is TGTGCCTGGGCCCCGGCGAACACTGAAGCTTTCTTT. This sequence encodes CAWAPANTEAFF.

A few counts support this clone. In DNA form, the CDR3 reads TGTGCCAGCAGTTCCACCGACAGGTTTTACGAGCAGTACTTC. Translated: CASSSTDRFYEQYF. J is TRBJ2-7 and V is TRBV28, with a possible D match to TRBD1 (6 bases). Germline loops: CDR1 MDHEN, CDR2 SYDVKM. The CDR3 spans 14 residues. Trimming took 4 bases from V and 4 from J, leaving 14 bases between them.

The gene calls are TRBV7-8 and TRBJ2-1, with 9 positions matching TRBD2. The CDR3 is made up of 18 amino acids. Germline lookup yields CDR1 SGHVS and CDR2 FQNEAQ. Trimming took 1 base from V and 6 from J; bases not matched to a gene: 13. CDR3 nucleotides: TGTGCCAGCAGCTTAGACGGACTGGAGCGGGAGGATCCCAATGAGCAGTTCTTC. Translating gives CASSLDGLEREDPNEQFF.

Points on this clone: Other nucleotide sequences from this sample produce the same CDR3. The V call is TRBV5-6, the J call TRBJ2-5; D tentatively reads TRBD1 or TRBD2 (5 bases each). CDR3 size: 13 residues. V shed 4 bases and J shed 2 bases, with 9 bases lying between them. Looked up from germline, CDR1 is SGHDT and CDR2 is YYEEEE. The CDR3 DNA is TGTGCCAGCAGCCTCGGGGCGCAAGAGACCCAGTACTTC. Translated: CASSLGAQETQYF.